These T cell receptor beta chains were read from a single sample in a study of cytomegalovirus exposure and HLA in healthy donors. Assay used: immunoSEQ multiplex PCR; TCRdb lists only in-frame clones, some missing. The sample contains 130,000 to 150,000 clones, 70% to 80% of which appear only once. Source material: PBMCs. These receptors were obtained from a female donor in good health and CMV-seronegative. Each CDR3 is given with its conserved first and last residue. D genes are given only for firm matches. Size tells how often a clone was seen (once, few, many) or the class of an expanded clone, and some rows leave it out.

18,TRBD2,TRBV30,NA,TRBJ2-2,CAWSVQLAGGPGAGELFF,TGTGCCTGGAGTGTACAGTTAGCGGGAGGGCCCGGGGCCGGGGAGCTGTTTTTT
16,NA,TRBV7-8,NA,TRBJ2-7,CASSSRGGGTSYEQYF,TGTGCCAGCAGCTCCCGGGGAGGGGGGACCTCCTACGAGCAGTACTTC
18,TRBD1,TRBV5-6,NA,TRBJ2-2,CASSSASRQGLNTGELFF,TGTGCCAGCAGCTCCGCCTCCAGACAGGGTTTAAACACCGGGGAGCTGTTTTTT
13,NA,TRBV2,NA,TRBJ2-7,CASTNRRSYEQYF,TGTGCCAGCACTAACAGGCGATCCTACGAGCAGTACTTC
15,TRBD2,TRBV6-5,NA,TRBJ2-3,CASSGTSGGKDTQYF,TGTGCCAGCAGTGGTACTAGCGGGGGAAAGGATACGCAGTATTTT
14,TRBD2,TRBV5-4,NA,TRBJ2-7,CASSLGGGDYEQYF,TGTGCCAGCAGCTTGGGGGGGGGAGACTACGAGCAGTACTTC
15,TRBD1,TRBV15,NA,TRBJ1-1,CATSARQGVGAEALF,TGTGCCACCAGCGCTCGACAGGGCGTCGGAGCTGAAGCTCTCTTT
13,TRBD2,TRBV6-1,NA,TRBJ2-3,CASRTSGTDTQYF,TGTGCCAGCAGAACTAGCGGCACAGATACGCAGTATTTT
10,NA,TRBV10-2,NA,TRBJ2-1,CASRGLEQFF,TGCGCCAGCAGAGGACTAGAGCAGTTCTTC
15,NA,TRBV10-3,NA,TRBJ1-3,CAIRSDSSSGNTIYF,TGTGCCATCAGATCGGACAGTAGCTCTGGAAACACCATATATTTT
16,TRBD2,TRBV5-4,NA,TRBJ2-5,CASSLASAGGPETQYF,TGTGCCAGCAGCTTGGCCTCAGCGGGGGGACCAGAGACCCAGTACTTC
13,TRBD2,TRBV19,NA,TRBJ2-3,CASRTSGTDTQYF,TGTGCCAGTAGGACTAGCGGTACAGATACGCAGTATTTT
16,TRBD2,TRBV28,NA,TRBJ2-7,CASSQGGTSGTYEQYF,TGTGCCAGCAGTCAGGGGGGGACTAGCGGGACCTACGAGCAGTACTTC
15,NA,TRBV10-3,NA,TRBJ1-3,CAIRGQGNPGNTIYF,TGTGCCATCAGGGGTCAGGGGAACCCTGGAAACACCATATATTTT
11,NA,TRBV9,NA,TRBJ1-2,CASLFNYGYTF,TGTGCCAGCCTGTTTAACTATGGCTACACCTTC
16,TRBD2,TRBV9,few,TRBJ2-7,CASSVDPSGYVDEQYF,TGTGCCAGCAGCGTAGATCCTAGCGGGTACGTGGACGAGCAGTACTTC
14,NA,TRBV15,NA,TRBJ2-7,CATSRAGVRDEQYF,TGTGCCACCAGCAGAGCAGGGGTCAGGGACGAGCAGTACTTC
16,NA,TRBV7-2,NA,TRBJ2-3,CASSGGTLTSTDTQYF,TGTGCCAGCAGCGGAGGGACGTTGACTAGCACAGATACGCAGTATTTT
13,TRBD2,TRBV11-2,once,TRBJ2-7,CASSVRDYYEQYF,TGTGCCAGCAGCGTGAGGGACTACTACGAGCAGTACTTC
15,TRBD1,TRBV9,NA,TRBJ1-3,CASSGRGRSWDTIYF,TGTGCCAGCAGCGGTAGGGGGCGAAGCTGGGACACCATATATTTT
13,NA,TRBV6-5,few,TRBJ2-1,CASSRDFHNEQFF,TGTGCCAGCAGTAGGGACTTTCACAATGAGCAGTTCTTC
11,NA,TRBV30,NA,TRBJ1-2,CASPRGYGYTF,TGTGCCTCCCCTCGGGGATATGGCTACACCTTC
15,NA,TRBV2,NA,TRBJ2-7,CASSEFGQYSYEQYF,TGTGCCAGCAGTGAATTCGGACAGTACTCCTACGAGCAGTACTTC
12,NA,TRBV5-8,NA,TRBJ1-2,CASSFRGHGYTF,TGTGCCAGCAGCTTCAGGGGCCATGGCTACACCTTC
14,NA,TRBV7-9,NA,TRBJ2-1,CASTPRTGSGEQFF,TGTGCCAGCACCCCCCGAACCGGTAGCGGTGAGCAGTTCTTC
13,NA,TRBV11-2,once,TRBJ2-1,CASSQGLYNEQFF,TGTGCCAGCAGCCAGGGACTGTACAATGAGCAGTTCTTC
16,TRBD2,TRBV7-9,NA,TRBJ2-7,CASSPAGTRISYEQYF,TGTGCCAGCAGCCCAGCGGGGACTAGGATTTCCTACGAGCAGTACTTC
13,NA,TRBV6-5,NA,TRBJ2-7,CASSPAGTYEQYF,TGTGCCAGCAGCCCCGCGGGTACCTACGAGCAGTACTTC
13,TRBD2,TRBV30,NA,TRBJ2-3,CAWNSGGTDTQYF,TGTGCCTGGAACAGCGGGGGCACAGATACGCAGTATTTT